In its sample, the clone carrying this T cell receptor (beta chain) was seen a few times. Distinct nucleotide sequences in the sample also encode this CDR3. The source of the sample is a study of blood T cell repertoires in COVID-19. Background on the study: COVID-19 samples collected from the United States, Italy and Spain covered acute and convalescent phases.

This CDR3 region has 15 residues. The germline gives CDR1 SGHTA, CDR2 FQGNSA. The ends were cut back, 5 bases at V and 1 base at J, with 12 bases in the middle. This table comes from immunoSEQ multiplex PCR, and its TCRdb copy is limited to in-frame clones, with some not included. This table has 130,000 or so clones, about three quarters appearing once. Sequenced material: peripheral blood. This receptor was obtained from a man over 45 with acute or convalescent COVID-19. The V and J genes are TRBV7-2 and TRBJ1-5, with D tentatively TRBD1 (5 bases). The CDR3 region is CASSHDSLSNQPQHF. The CDR3 bases are TGTGCCAGCAGCCATGACAGCTTAAGCAATCAGCCCCAGCATTTT.